This T cell receptor (beta chain) was recovered during a study of cytomegalovirus exposure and HLA in healthy donors. Study-wide points: Reports described diagnosis of cytomegalovirus status by the classifier as highly specific and sensitive. Despite most TCR sequences being rare, some public TCRs occurred in many donors.

Profiling relied on immunoSEQ multiplex PCR, and the TCRdb table lists in-frame clones only, not all of them. This table holds about 330,000 clones, 75% to 90% found once. In regard to this clone: Its target is not known.

With 6 bases removed from V and 5 bases from J, the gap between germline ends came to 11 bases. The V gene's germline CDR1 is SGHTA and CDR2 FQGNSA. The CDR3 covers 13 residues. The chain employs TRBV7-2 and TRBJ1-3; D ambiguous. The TCR comes from a woman aged 25 to 39 in good health and CMV-seropositive. Sample: PBMCs. The CDR3 DNA follows: TGTGCCAGCAGAGGTCAAGGTCGAAACACCATATATTTT. It specifies CASRGQGRNTIYF.